Listed below are T cell receptor beta chains from one sample, sequenced in a study of blood T cells in healthy people across ages. One entry per CDR3 protein results from TCRdb running MiXCR on the 5' RACE reads. The data show more than 800,000 distinct CDR3 sequences, with more than 25% seen just once and 17% held by the top ten. Material: blood. The source is a woman of 80 years or more in good health. Each CDR3 is given with its conserved first and last residue. The D gene is left open where the match is weak. Some rows mark clone size as missing; the rest say once, few, many or name a class of expanded clone.

v_gene	abundance	d_gene	j_gene	CDR3aa	CDR3nt
TRBV29-1	many	-	TRBJ2-7	CSVRYRGTYEQYF	TGCAGCGTTCGGTATAGGGGGACATACGAGCAGTACTTC
TRBV6-1	-	TRBD1	TRBJ1-2	CASSGGDSSNYGYTF	TGTGCCAGCAGTGGCGGGGACAGCTCGAACTATGGCTACACCTTC
TRBV6-1	-	-	TRBJ2-1	CASMLGRTGNEQFF	TGTGCCAGCATGTTAGGCAGGACGGGAAATGAGCAGTTCTTC
TRBV6-6	few	-	TRBJ2-3	CADHRDFPSTDTQYF	TGTGCCGACCACCGGGACTTCCCGAGCACAGATACGCAGTATTTT
TRBV18	many	-	TRBJ2-7	CASSPFGEYEQYF	TGTGCCAGCTCACCCTTCGGAGAGTACGAGCAGTACTTC
TRBV7-8	-	-	TRBJ2-2	CASSPNGVVTGELFF	TGTGCCAGCAGCCCCAACGGGGTTGTTACCGGGGAGCTGTTTTTT
TRBV5-1	many	TRBD1	TRBJ2-1	CASSLDTGGMNEQFF	TGCGCCAGCAGCTTGGATACAGGGGGAATGAATGAGCAGTTCTTC
TRBV7-9	-	TRBD1	TRBJ1-2	CASSLGGTGEIYGYTF	TGTGCCAGCAGCTTAGGCGGGACAGGGGAAATCTATGGCTACACCTTC
TRBV6-5	many	-	TRBJ2-5	CASSREGDFLVGKTQYF	TGTGCCAGCAGTCGCGAGGGCGACTTTTTAGTTGGGAAGACCCAGTACTTC
TRBV5-1	many	TRBD1	TRBJ2-1	CASSLPRDRGVMYNEQFF	TGCGCCAGCAGCTTGCCCCGGGACAGGGGTGTTATGTACAATGAGCAGTTCTTC
TRBV5-4	-	TRBD2	TRBJ2-7	CASSVGGGGHYNEQYF	TGTGCCAGCAGCGTTGGCGGCGGGGGGCACTACAATGAGCAGTACTTC
TRBV5-1	-	TRBD1	TRBJ2-2	CASSTGQGGTGELFF	TGCGCCAGCAGCACCGGACAGGGGGGTACCGGGGAGCTGTTTTTT
TRBV20-1	few	TRBD1	TRBJ1-4	CSASGQGGYGNEKLFF	TGCAGTGCTAGCGGACAGGGGGGGTACGGTAATGAAAAACTGTTTTTT
TRBV7-9	-	-	TRBJ1-3	CASRQVSSGNTIYF	TGTGCCAGCCGCCAAGTGAGCTCTGGAAACACCATATATTTT
TRBV4-2	-	TRBD2	TRBJ2-2	CASSAYSGENTGELFF	TGTGCCAGCAGCGCGTATAGCGGGGAGAACACCGGGGAGCTGTTTTTT
TRBV29-1	few	-	TRBJ1-1	CSVDYGGNTEAFF	TGCAGCGTTGATTATGGTGGAAACACTGAAGCTTTCTTT
TRBV3-1	many	-	TRBJ1-2	CASSPIGAYGYTF	TGTGCCAGCAGCCCGATCGGGGCCTATGGCTACACCTTC
TRBV5-5	-	-	TRBJ1-1	CASSPLLMNTEAFF	TGTGCCAGCAGCCCTCTACTGATGAACACTGAAGCTTTCTTT
TRBV6-1	many	-	TRBJ2-5	CASSEAGGRETQYF	TGTGCCAGCAGTGAAGCAGGGGGGCGGGAGACCCAGTACTTC
TRBV5-1	-	TRBD1	TRBJ2-5	CASSVTGGDETQYF	TGCGCCAGCAGCGTCACAGGGGGCGACGAGACCCAGTACTTC
TRBV20-1	many	TRBD1	TRBJ2-1	CSARLDREQFF	TGCAGTGCTAGGTTGGACAGGGAACAGTTCTTC
TRBV6-5	many	TRBD2	TRBJ2-3	CASRNLAGGLRDTQYF	TGTGCCAGCAGAAACCTAGCGGGGGGACTTCGAGATACGCAGTATTTT
TRBV20-1	once	-	TRBJ1-2	CSARGRLMNGVNGYTF	TGCAGTGCTCGAGGCAGGTTAATGAACGGGGTTAATGGCTACACCTTC
TRBV7-2	many	TRBD1	TRBJ2-7	CASSLVRTGGEQYF	TGTGCCAGCAGCTTAGTCAGGACAGGGGGGGAGCAGTACTTC
TRBV11-2	many	-	TRBJ2-5	CASSLGLVETQYF	TGTGCCAGCAGCCTGGGACTCGTAGAGACCCAGTACTTC
TRBV20-1	many	TRBD2	TRBJ2-5	CSASGTSKTQYF	TGCAGTGCTAGCGGGACTAGCAAGACCCAGTACTTC
TRBV20-1	many	-	TRBJ2-1	CSANALQEGEQFF	TGCAGTGCAAATGCTTTACAGGAAGGTGAGCAGTTCTTC
TRBV5-1	-	-	TRBJ2-2	CASSWKGTTGELFF	TGCGCCAGCAGCTGGAAGGGGACCACCGGGGAGCTGTTTTTT
TRBV10-1	many	TRBD2	TRBJ2-1	CATQEGTSGRNEQFF	TGCGCCACCCAGGAGGGGACTAGCGGGCGAAATGAGCAGTTCTTC
TRBV7-2	many	-	TRBJ2-3	CASSLGGGPDTQYF	TGTGCCAGCAGTTTAGGAGGGGGCCCAGATACGCAGTATTTT
TRBV19	few	TRBD1	TRBJ1-4	CASRPGGPNEKLFF	TGTGCCAGTCGCCCAGGGGGCCCGAATGAAAAACTGTTTTTT
TRBV18	-	TRBD2	TRBJ2-5	CASSPLLAGGQETQYF	TGTGCCAGCTCACCCCTCCTAGCGGGGGGTCAAGAGACCCAGTACTTC
TRBV20-1	many	-	TRBJ2-1	CSARDFYNEQFF	TGCAGTGCCAGGGACTTTTACAATGAGCAGTTCTTC
TRBV5-8	many	-	TRBJ2-1	CASSGNRVSEQFF	TGTGCCAGCAGCGGTAACAGGGTCAGTGAGCAGTTCTTC
TRBV6-2/TRBV6-3	few	-	TRBJ2-1	CASSFRPGQGWLSMREQFF	TGTGCCAGCAGTTTCCGGCCGGGACAAGGCTGGTTATCAATGAGGGAGCAGTTCTTC
TRBV7-2	-	-	TRBJ1-1	CASSPSGSSRYTEAFF	TGTGCCAGCAGCCCAAGCGGCTCCTCTCGGTACACTGAAGCTTTCTTT
TRBV27	many	-	TRBJ2-3	CASSPRQTDTQYF	TGTGCCAGCAGTCCCCGACAGACAGATACGCAGTATTTT
TRBV4-3	few	-	TRBJ2-6	CASSQEHVSGANVLTF	TGCGCCAGCAGCCAAGAGCACGTATCTGGGGCCAACGTCCTGACTTTC
TRBV21-1	few	-	TRBJ2-3	CASSKGQGGCTDTQYF	TGTGCCAGCAGCAAGGGGCAGGGGGGGTGCACAGATACGCAGTATTTT
TRBV9	many	TRBD1	TRBJ1-6	CASGQGAGSPLHF	TGTGCCAGCGGACAGGGGGCCGGTTCACCCCTCCACTTT
TRBV6-5	-	-	TRBJ2-7	CAGTDLGRDEQYF	TGTGCCGGCACCGACCTGGGGCGCGACGAGCAGTACTTC
TRBV7-9	-	TRBD1	TRBJ2-2	CASSLLTGGGELFF	TGTGCCAGCAGCCTGCTAACAGGGGGAGGGGAGCTGTTTTTT
TRBV18	-	-	TRBJ1-1	CASSPRETREAFF	TGTGCCAGCTCACCACGGGAAACCCGTGAAGCTTTCTTT
TRBV28	few	TRBD2	TRBJ2-7	CASSFGGVGEYEQYF	TGTGCCAGCAGTTTTGGGGGGGTGGGGGAATACGAGCAGTACTTC
TRBV5-5	few	-	TRBJ2-7	CASSSGQLSSYEQYF	TGTGCCAGCAGCTCTGGACAGCTGAGCTCCTACGAGCAGTACTTC
TRBV10-3	many	-	TRBJ2-1	CAISRDGSYNEQFF	TGTGCCATCAGCCGGGACGGATCCTACAATGAGCAGTTCTTC
TRBV12-3/TRBV12-4	many	-	TRBJ1-2	CASSLGPSLGGYTF	TGTGCCAGCAGTTTAGGTCCGAGCTTGGGTGGCTACACCTTC
TRBV12-3/TRBV12-4	many	-	TRBJ2-3	CASRSVLHGDTQYF	TGTGCCAGCCGGTCCGTGTTGCACGGAGATACGCAGTATTTT
TRBV12-3/TRBV12-4	many	-	TRBJ2-5	CASSFAETQYF	TGTGCCAGCAGCTTCGCTGAGACCCAGTACTTC
TRBV7-9	many	-	TRBJ2-5	CASSFRTGRGKETQYF	TGTGCCAGCAGCTTTCGAACGGGACGCGGAAAAGAGACCCAGTACTTC
TRBV10-2	-	-	TRBJ2-5	CASMGIQETQYF	TGCGCCAGCATGGGGATCCAAGAGACCCAGTACTTC